These 10 T cell receptor beta chains were sequenced from one sample in a study of T cells in Graves' hyperthyroidism and ophthalmopathy. From RNA transcripts, TCR beta CDR3 regions were amplified. Using the HTBI primer set, a first-round RT-PCR was run on the TCR CDR3. TCRdb re-called the multiplex PCR reads with MiXCR, one entry per CDR3 protein. Found here are about 480,000 distinct CDR3 sequences, around a quarter of them singletons; the top ten hold around 11%. Sequencing was carried out using blood. The receptors were sampled from a woman aged 25-40 years with Graves' ophthalmopathy.

This clonotype was recorded many times. The V gene is TRBV12-3 or TRBV12-4, the J gene TRBJ1-5; a weak D match, TRBD1 (5 bases). The V end lost 2 bases, the J end lost 2 bases, and 19 bases lay between the germline ends. This CDR3 region has 18 residues. The CDR3 sequence: CASSLSGPGAGGNQPQHF. For the CDR3, the DNA is TGTGCCAGCAGTTTATCGGGACCCGGGGCCGGAGGCAATCAGCCCCAGCATTTT.

The sample holds many counts of this clonotype. The chain is built from TRBV11-1 and TRBJ2-5; 9 bases fit TRBD2. V shed 6 bases and J 5 bases; nucleotides not matched to a gene: 13. This CDR3 comprises 16 residues. Looked up from germline, CDR1 is SGHAT and CDR2 is FQDESV (reference sequence). CDR3 in amino acids: CASSPGTSISGETQYF. The CDR3 DNA sequence: TGTGCCAGCAGTCCCGGGACTAGCATATCAGGGGAGACCCAGTACTTC.

The CDR3 loop reads CASSLWGPLQETQYF. Written as DNA, the CDR3 is TGTGCCAGCAGTCTTTGGGGACCTTTGCAAGAGACCCAGTACTTC. The V call is TRBV27, the J call TRBJ2-5, with D perhaps matching TRBD1 or TRBD2 (5 bases each). Germline CDR1 and CDR2: MNHEY and SMNVEV (reference sequence). V was shortened by 5 bases and J by 2 bases, with 15 bases between the two germline ends. This CDR3 has 15 amino acids.

This clonotype was counted ten times or more. The chain links TRBV6-2 or TRBV6-3 to TRBJ1-5, with D tentatively TRBD1 (5 bases). CDR3 length equals 18 residues. Trimming took 6 bases from V and 1 from J, leaving 22 bases between them. The V gene's germline CDR1 is MNHEY and CDR2 SVGEGT. CDR3 DNA sequence: TGTGCCAGCAGCTACGGGCGTTATCTCGGGGGAAGCAATCAGCCCCAGCATTTT. Its protein product is CASSYGRYLGGSNQPQHF.

The genes are TRBV30 and TRBJ2-3; a possible D gene is TRBD2 (7 bases). The CDR3 has 14 residues. The V and J ends lost 0 bases and 5 bases respectively, with 12 bases between them. Looked up from germline, CDR1 is GTSNPN and CDR2 is SVGIG (reference sequence). The CDR3 DNA reads TGTGCCTGGAGTGTATTGGGAGGGGGAGATACGCAGTATTTT. Encoded protein: CAWSVLGGGDTQYF.

This clonotype was seen repeatedly, ten times or more. The gene calls are TRBV7-9 and TRBJ2-7; tentative D call: TRBD1 (5 bases). The V and J ends lost 2 bases and 6 bases respectively, with 17 bases between them. In germline, CDR1 is SEHNR, CDR2 FQNEAQ (reference sequence). The CDR3 runs to 15 residues. The chain's CDR3 is CASSLPPMGRLEQYF. DNA for the CDR3: TGTGCCAGCAGCTTACCTCCCATGGGGCGACTCGAGCAGTACTTC.

This clonotype occurred many times. The chain's CDR3 is CASSLNSGGYQETQYF. The CDR3 DNA reads as TGTGCCAGCAGCTTAAACAGCGGGGGGTACCAAGAGACCCAGTACTTC. The V call is TRBV13, the J call TRBJ2-5; 9 bases are a match to TRBD2. This CDR3 is 16 amino acids long. The germline V gene encodes CDR1 PRHDT and CDR2 FYEKMQ (reference sequence). V trimming: 2 bases; J trimming: 0 bases; junction bases outside the gene matches: 4.

The chain has TRBV28 and TRBJ2-7; either TRBD1 or TRBD2 may fit D (5 bases each). Trimming took off 5 bases at V and 5 bases at J, with 10 bases between the two ends. The CDR3 runs 12 residues. Per the germline V gene, CDR1 is MDHEN and CDR2 is SYDVKM. This CDR3 reads CASSDRGHEQYF. CDR3 coding DNA: TGTGCCAGCAGTGACAGAGGGCACGAGCAGTACTTC.

This clonotype was seen many times. This chain uses TRBV3-1 with TRBJ2-5, with D perhaps matching TRBD2 (6 bases). V lost 5 bases and J lost 4, with 14 bases in between. Germline V lookup: CDR1 LGHDT, CDR2 YNNKEL (reference sequence). The CDR3 loop spans 14 amino acids. The CDR3 DNA sequence: TGTGCCAGCAGCTACCAGGGAGGCGGAGAGACCCAGTACTTC. Translating it yields CASSYQGGGETQYF.

There are many counts of this clonotype. The CDR3 DNA reads TGCAGTGCGAACCCCAGGGACGTGGGCTACGAGCAGTACTTC. This codes for CSANPRDVGYEQYF. The chain recombines TRBV20-1 with TRBJ2-7; D possibly uses TRBD1 or TRBD2 (5 bases each). V lost 6 bases and J lost 3, with 18 bases in between. This CDR3 comprises 14 residues. The germline V gene has CDR1 DFQATT and CDR2 SNEGSKA (reference sequence).